This passage covers 3 T cell receptor beta chains from one sample sequenced in a study of blood T cell repertoires in COVID-19. Method: immunoSEQ multiplex PCR; TCRdb's copy keeps in-frame clones and lacks some. The sample consists of a few hundred thousand clones, about nine tenths of them appearing once. Sequencing input: peripheral blood. The receptors were sampled from a woman aged 45-59 years who had recovered from COVID-19.

V and J are TRBV3-1 (or the pseudogene TRBV3-2) and TRBJ1-1, with a possible D match to TRBD1 (5 bases). Trimming took 6 bases from V and 6 from J, leaving 11 bases between them. The CDR3 spans 12 residues. CDR1 is LGHDT, CDR2 YNNKEL, per germline (reference sequence). CDR3 DNA sequence: TGTGCCAGCAGTCCCGACAGATCTGAAGCTTTCTTT. Translating gives CASSPDRSEAFF.

The genes are TRBV4-1 and TRBJ1-4; possible D gene TRBD1, 6 bases. CDR3 length equals 17 residues. Germline values: CDR1 MGHRA, CDR2 YSYEKL. V lost 0 bases, J lost 3 bases, and 14 bases lay in between. This CDR3 reads CASSQEGEAGANEKLFF. The DNA of the CDR3 is TGCGCCAGCAGCCAAGAAGGTGAGGCAGGGGCTAATGAAAAACTGTTTTTT.

A single count supports this clone. The chain employs TRBV4-2 and TRBJ1-1; no reliable D call. Germline lookup yields CDR1 LGHNA and CDR2 YNFKEQ. V was clipped by 2 bases and J by 4 bases, with 8 bases between them. This CDR3 has 13 amino acids. Written as DNA, the CDR3 is TGTGCCAGCAGCCAACAGGTGCGCACTGAAGCTTTCTTT. It specifies CASSQQVRTEAFF.